This TCR beta chain appears in the sequencing data of a study of vaccination effects on CD4 cells after COVID-19. The CDR3 consists of 15 residues. The germline V gene has CDR1 KGHSH and CDR2 LQKENI. V was cut by 1 base and J by 4 bases, with 14 bases left in between. Clones were read by immunoSEQ multiplex PCR, and TCRdb kept only the in-frame ones, dropping some. The repertoire has about 18,000 clones, less than 85% of them found once; the top ten carry 15% to 25%. In the case of this clone: Its specificity is not known.

Using viral peptide pools, the ViraFEST assay grew out antigen-specific CD4+ T cells prior to sequencing. CD4+ T cell isolation took place after 10 days of culture. SARS-CoV-2 infection was confirmed by PCR in the person between March and December 2020. Participants got two doses of BNT162b2 or mRNA-1273 vaccine. V and J are TRBV18 and TRBJ2-7; TRBD1 is a possible D gene (6 bases). The sequence derives from a human donor who had a prior SARS-CoV-2 infection. Sample: CD4+ T cells from PBMCs cultured with SARS-CoV-2 spike peptides, taken after COVID-19 vaccination. Here the CDR3 DNA reads TGTGCCAGCTCACCACTACAGGGTTCATGGTACGAGCAGTACTTC. Translating it yields CASSPLQGSWYEQYF.